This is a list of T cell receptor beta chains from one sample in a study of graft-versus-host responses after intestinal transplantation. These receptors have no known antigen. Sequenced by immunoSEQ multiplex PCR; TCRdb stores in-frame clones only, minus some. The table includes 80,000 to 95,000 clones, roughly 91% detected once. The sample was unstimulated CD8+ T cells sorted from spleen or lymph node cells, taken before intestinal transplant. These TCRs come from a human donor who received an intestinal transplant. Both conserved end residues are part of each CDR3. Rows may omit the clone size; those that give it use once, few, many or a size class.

CATSRSGTGAYKENQPQHF TRBJ1-5 TRBV15 .
CASSFTGNEQFF TRBJ2-1 TRBV11-2 few
CASSLRLATYGEQYF TRBJ2-7 TRBV13 .
CASSLSAEAFF TRBJ1-1 TRBV7-2 .
CASSPGGEQYF TRBJ2-7 TRBV6-6 .
CAWASGNYGYTF TRBJ1-2 TRBV30 .
CASSTGSWGTDTQYF TRBJ2-3 TRBV11-2 .
CASSQDQGPNYGYTF TRBJ1-2 TRBV4-3 .
CATDVGLAGGNEQFF TRBJ2-1 TRBV19 .
CASSLAGAGEQYF TRBJ2-7 TRBV7-8 .
CASSPTGTGGGRSNQPQHF TRBJ1-5 TRBV11-2 .
CASSQDQGRFNEKLFF TRBJ1-4 TRBV4-3 .
CASSPHSGGAGELFF TRBJ2-2 TRBV9 .
CASSQGGQSTEAFF TRBJ1-1 TRBV4-3 .
CASSQENSWFAGEGTEAFF TRBJ1-1 TRBV4-1 .
CASRGTGQPEQFF TRBJ2-1 TRBV6-6 .
CASSFGSGGSPLHF TRBJ1-6 TRBV5-1 .
CASSVGQGTYEQYF TRBJ2-7 TRBV13 .
CSVEEEGQGTYEQYF TRBJ2-7 TRBV29-1 .
CASSLVSGGRDYGYTF TRBJ1-2 TRBV11-3 .
CASSLRQNYGYTF TRBJ1-2 TRBV27 few
CASSARQGTTDTQYF TRBJ2-3 TRBV7-9 .
CASSHHRDRGVYVQFF TRBJ2-1 TRBV4-1 .
CASSPHQTGSGAQYF TRBJ2-3 TRBV11-2 .
CASSRGGGTSYEQYF TRBJ2-7 TRBV9 once
CASSMGLAEGTDTQYF TRBJ2-3 TRBV5-8 once
CASTGTGVEQYF TRBJ2-7 TRBV7-9 once
CASLPGGNPLSGANVLTF TRBJ2-6 TRBV7-8 .
CASRGRGRNEQYF . TRBV5-8 .
CAWSVPRLAGGPYNEQFF TRBJ2-1 TRBV30 .
CASSPTWDIPPYEQYF TRBJ2-7 TRBV27 .
CASSVGDSNQAFF TRBJ1-1 TRBV9 .
CASSALDRGHGYTF TRBJ1-2 TRBV7-9 .
CASSPPLAGGLEQYF TRBJ2-7 TRBV27 .
CASSERAGVGEQYF TRBJ2-7 TRBV25-1 .
CSARGLDTQYF TRBJ2-3 TRBV20-1 .
CASSPGQDLSYEQYF TRBJ2-7 TRBV4-3 .
CASSQDGTGGNSPLHF TRBJ1-6 TRBV4-3 .
CASSVGSQLNEQYF TRBJ2-7 TRBV9 .
CASSLSRGSGGYTF TRBJ1-2 TRBV7-2 once
CASSQQDRAYNSPLHF TRBJ1-6 TRBV4-3 .
CASSFTSGRYNEQFF TRBJ2-1 TRBV5-1 .
CASSDNGEQYF TRBJ2-7 TRBV7-9 .
CASSLGRMNTEAFF TRBJ1-1 TRBV27 .
CASSFNPGQTMNTEAFF TRBJ1-1 TRBV27 .
CASSTGTGYPYEQYF TRBJ2-7 TRBV9 .
CASSGGEASGNTIYF TRBJ1-3 TRBV9 .
CASSEGLLAEQLF TRBJ2-1 TRBV6-1 .
CASSWGPSYEQYF TRBJ2-7 TRBV7-9 .